This T cell receptor beta chain was sequenced during a study of control samples from healthy donors and cancer patients. Clones were read by immunoSEQ multiplex PCR, and TCRdb kept only the in-frame ones, dropping some. The table lists tens of thousands of clones, approximately 84% of them singletons. Sequencing was done on a sample of PBMCs. This receptor was identified in a man aged 65 to 79 with lung cancer.

CDR3 loop: CASSLVLNNEQFF. CDR3 DNA: TGCGCCAGCAGCTTGGTGCTTAACAATGAGCAGTTCTTC. The chain uses TRBV5-1 and TRBJ2-1, with D unclear. Germline CDR1 reads SGHRS; CDR2 reads YFSETQ. With 0 bases removed from V and 5 bases from J, the gap between germline ends came to 6 bases. The CDR3 is 13 residues long.